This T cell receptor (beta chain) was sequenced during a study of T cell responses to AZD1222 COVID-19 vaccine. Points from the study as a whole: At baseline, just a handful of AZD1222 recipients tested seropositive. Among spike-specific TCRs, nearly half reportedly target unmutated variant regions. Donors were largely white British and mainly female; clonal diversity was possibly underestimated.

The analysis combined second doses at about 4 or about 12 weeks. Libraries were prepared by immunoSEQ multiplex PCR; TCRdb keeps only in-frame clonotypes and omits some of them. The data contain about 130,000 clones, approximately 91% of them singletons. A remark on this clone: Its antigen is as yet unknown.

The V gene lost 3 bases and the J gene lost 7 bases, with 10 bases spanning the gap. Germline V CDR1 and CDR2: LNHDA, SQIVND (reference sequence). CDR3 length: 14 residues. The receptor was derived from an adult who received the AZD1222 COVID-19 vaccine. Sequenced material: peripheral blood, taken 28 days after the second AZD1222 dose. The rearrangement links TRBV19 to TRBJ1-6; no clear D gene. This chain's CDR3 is CASSMMSGNSPLHF. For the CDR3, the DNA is TGTGCCAGTAGTATGATGTCGGGGAATTCACCCCTCCACTTT.